Presented here are 9 T cell receptor beta chains from one specimen sequenced in a study of CD8 T cells in ankylosing spondylitis. TCRdb reprocessed the 5' RACE reads with MiXCR, giving one entry per CDR3 protein. The sample shows approximately 190,000 distinct CDR3 sequences, around 13% of them seen only once. The sequenced material came from blood, either unsorted or a sorted T cell fraction (not recorded which). The source is a female donor with ankylosing spondylitis or in good health (not recorded which).

This clonotype came up many times. The CDR3 DNA sequence: TGTGCCAGCAGTTTTTACAGGGACCCCCCAGATACGCAGTATTTT. Translating it yields CASSFYRDPPDTQYF. V is TRBV12-3 or TRBV12-4 and J is TRBJ2-3, with D possibly being TRBD1 (6 bases). CDR3 length: 15 amino acids. V lost 3 bases, J lost 4 bases, and 14 bases lay in between.

This clonotype was seen ten or more times. The chain recombines TRBV18 with TRBJ1-1; weak D call: TRBD1 (5 bases). The V gene's germline CDR1 is KGHSH and CDR2 LQKENI. CDR3 length equals 17 residues. The V end was cut by 0 bases, the J end by 4 bases, with 18 bases between. The CDR3 here is CASSPPNRPQGSTEAFF. Written as DNA, the CDR3 is TGTGCCAGCTCACCACCGAATCGGCCTCAGGGAAGCACTGAAGCTTTCTTT.

This clonotype was observed a few times. The rearrangement links TRBV7-2 to TRBJ1-3; D ambiguous. In germline, CDR1 is SGHTA, CDR2 FQGNSA. With 5 bases removed from V and 8 bases from J, the gap between germline ends came to 13 bases. This CDR3 is 13 amino acids long. The CDR3 protein is CASSPPPHDTIYF. The CDR3 DNA reads as TGTGCCAGCAGCCCCCCTCCGCATGACACCATATATTTT.

This clonotype was picked up a small number of times. It may be a read error: a sequence one base away is much more abundant. The V and J genes are TRBV24-1 and TRBJ2-1, with D uncertain. Germline CDR1 reads KGHDR; CDR2 reads SFDVKD. The V and J ends lost 3 bases and 6 bases respectively, with 5 bases between them. The CDR3 totals 12 residues. As DNA, the CDR3 is TGTGCCACCAGTGATCCGTGCAATGAGCAGTTCTTC. The encoded protein is CATSDPCNEQFF.

This clonotype was seen more than once but under ten times. V is TRBV15 and J is TRBJ2-2, with 10 bases identical to TRBD2. Germline V lookup: CDR1 LNHNV, CDR2 YYDKDF (reference sequence). The CDR3 runs 16 residues. Losses at the gene ends were 3 bases for V and 3 bases for J; bases not matched to a gene: 4. CDR3 nucleotides: TGTGCCACCAGCAGTGAAGGACTAGCGGACACCGGGGAGCTGTTTTTT. Amino acid sequence: CATSSEGLADTGELFF. The full variable domain, with the rest looked up from reference TRBV15 and TRBJ2-2, is DAMVIQNPRYQVTQFGKPVTLSCSQTLNHNVMYWYQQKSSQAPKLLFHYYDKDFNNEADTPDNFQSRRPNTSFCFLDIRSPGLGDTAMYLCATSSEGLADTGELFFGEGSRLTVL.

Many counts were recorded for this clonotype. J is TRBJ1-5 and V is TRBV6-1; D might be TRBD1 (5 bases). The CDR3 contains 15 residues. Germline CDR1 reads MNHNS; CDR2 reads SASEGT. Trimming took 6 bases from V and 5 from J, leaving 17 bases between them. For the CDR3, the DNA is TGTGCCAGCAGCCGGGCGTGGGGGGGAGATCAGCCCCAGCATTTT. Residues: CASSRAWGGDQPQHF.

Comments on this clonotype: A single base separates this from a much larger clone, so it may be a read error. This chain joins TRBV20-1 and TRBJ1-2; D remains unclear. Germline loops: CDR1 DFQATT, CDR2 SNEGSKA (reference sequence). This CDR3 contains 12 residues. CDR3 protein: CSTRVDAYGYTF. The CDR3 DNA reads as TGCAGTACTAGGGTCGACGCCTATGGCTACACCTTC.

This clonotype is termed medium-sized (0.01 to 0.1%). The chain links TRBV4-2 to TRBJ2-1; D not certain. In germline, CDR1 is LGHNA, CDR2 YNFKEQ. The CDR3 has 11 amino acids. Trimming took off 0 bases at V and 12 bases at J, with 6 bases between the two ends. The CDR3 coding sequence is TGTGCCAGCAGCCAAGACAGGAGGCAGTTCTTC. Protein: CASSQDRRQFF.

This clonotype was seen repeatedly, ten times or more. The V call is TRBV3-1, the J call TRBJ1-2; possible D gene TRBD1, 5 bases. With 4 bases removed from V and 6 bases from J, the gap between germline ends came to 12 bases. CDR1 is LGHDT and CDR2 is YNNKEL in the germline V gene (reference sequence). The length of the CDR3 is 13 residues. CDR3 sequence (DNA): TGTGCCAGCAGCCGGGACCAAGGGGATGGCTACACCTTC. Translating gives CASSRDQGDGYTF.